The 22 T cell receptor beta chains given below trace back to one sample, sequenced in a study of OX40 agonist ivuxolimab in advanced cancers. Assay used: immunoSEQ multiplex PCR; TCRdb lists only in-frame clones, some missing. The repertoire consists of tens of thousands of clones, with 84% occurring once and the leading ten covering approximately 7%. The specimen was CD4+ or CD8+ T cells sorted from blood, collected in a trial of the OX40 agonist ivuxolimab. The receptors derive from an adult with an advanced solid tumor such as melanoma, head and neck, liver or kidney cancer.

This chain joins TRBV27 and TRBJ1-1; TRBD1 aligns across 12 bases. The germline V gene has CDR1 MNHEY and CDR2 SMNVEV (reference sequence). With V trimmed by 3 bases and J by 5 bases, 10 bases remained unmatched. CDR3 length: 17 residues. Written as DNA, the CDR3 is TGTGCCAGCAGTTTTCGGGGACAGGGGGCCCCGAGGACTGAAGCTTTCTTT. It yields the protein CASSFRGQGAPRTEAFF.

The CDR3 loop is CASSSTPGNTIYF. The CDR3 bases are TGTGCCAGCAGCTCCACCCCTGGAAACACCATATATTTT. The rearrangement joins TRBV7-2 to TRBJ1-3; D gene uncertain. The CDR3 spans 13 residues. Germline lookup yields CDR1 SGHTA and CDR2 FQGNSA. Trimming took 4 bases from V and 2 from J, leaving 6 bases between them.

V is TRBV5-2 and J is TRBJ1-1; TRBD1 is taken as the D call from the table, unchecked against the DNA. TRBV5-2 is tagged as a pseudogene. This CDR3 is built from 14 residues. CDR3 bases: TGTGCCAGCAGCTTTTGGGCCGCGAACACTGAAGCTTTCTTT. It codes for CASSFWAANTEAFF.

The J gene is TRBJ2-1, the V gene TRBV28; D could derive from TRBD1 or TRBD2 (5 bases each). Trimming pared 3 bases from V and 4 bases from J, leaving 7 bases between. Germline V lookup: CDR1 MDHEN, CDR2 SYDVKM. CDR3 length equals 13 residues. The chain's CDR3 is CASSFGGYNEQFF. The CDR3 bases are TGTGCCAGCAGTTTTGGGGGATACAATGAGCAGTTCTTC.

The sample holds a few counts of this clone. The chain has TRBV28 and TRBJ1-5; D is possibly TRBD1 (5 bases). This CDR3 comprises 20 residues. Trimming took off 1 base at V and 2 bases at J, with 24 bases between the two ends. The germline CDR1 and CDR2 sequences are MDHEN and SYDVKM. The chain's CDR3 is CASSLSRIGTRKGGNQPQHF. As DNA, the CDR3 is TGTGCCAGCAGTTTATCCCGCATAGGAACCAGAAAAGGGGGCAATCAGCCCCAGCATTTT.

This clone was seen once. The chain is built from TRBV30 and TRBJ1-4; maybe TRBD1 (5 bases). The CDR3 has 14 residues. V was shortened by 3 bases and J by 2 bases, with 10 bases between the two germline ends. CDR1 and CDR2 from the germline V gene are GTSNPN and SVGIG (reference sequence). CDR3: CAWRRGLTNEKLFF. CDR3 nucleotides: TGTGCCTGGAGGAGGGGTCTCACTAATGAAAAACTGTTTTTT. Full variable domain (rest looked up from reference TRBV30 and TRBJ1-4): SQTIHQWPATLVQPVGSPLSLECTVEGTSNPNLYWYRQAAGRGLQLLFYSVGIGQISSEVPQNLSASRPQDRQFILSSKKLLLSDSGFYLCAWRRGLTNEKLFFGSGTQLSVL.

The gene calls are TRBV7-2 and TRBJ1-4; no clear D. This CDR3 region has 14 residues. The V gene lost 3 bases and the J gene lost 8 bases, with 13 bases spanning the gap. Germline V gene data show CDR1 as SGHTA and CDR2 as FQGNSA. The CDR3 DNA sequence: TGTGCCAGCAGCTTGGGGATTTCGGGGGAAAAACTGTTTTTT. It is translated as CASSLGISGEKLFF.

The CDR3, as DNA: TGTGCCAGCAGTTACGACGGCGTTACCTACGAGCAGTACTTC. It codes for CASSYDGVTYEQYF. This rearrangement joins TRBV6-6 to TRBJ2-7, with D hard to call. Germline loops: CDR1 MNHNY, CDR2 SVGAGI (reference sequence). The V and J ends lost 2 bases and 2 bases respectively, with 10 bases between them. This CDR3 comprises 14 residues.

The chain has TRBV10-2 and TRBJ2-5; D assignment may be TRBD1 or TRBD2 (6 bases each). V shed 6 bases and J shed 4 bases, with 27 bases lying between them. The CDR3 contains 18 residues. In germline, CDR1 is WSHSY, CDR2 SAAADI. CDR3 sequence reads: CASRDSSYQRPGGETQYF. The CDR3 DNA is TGCGCCAGCAGGGACAGTAGTTACCAACGCCCCGGGGGAGAGACCCAGTACTTC.

The V gene is TRBV19, the J gene TRBJ2-7; 7 bases map to TRBD1. Germline CDR1 LNHDA, CDR2 SQIVND (reference sequence). The CDR3 contains 15 residues. V shed 2 bases, J shed 0 bases, and the junction held 4 bases outside the gene matches. CDR3 bases: TGTGCCAGTAGTATAAAGGGGGACAGCTCCTACGAGCAGTACTTC. Protein sequence: CASSIKGDSSYEQYF.

This chain connects TRBV5-1 to TRBJ2-1, with D possibly matching TRBD2 (7 bases). V gave up 3 bases and J gave up 8 bases, with 18 bases separating them. Germline CDR1 and CDR2: SGHRS and YFSETQ. The CDR3 extends over 15 amino acids. The CDR3 coding sequence is TGCGCCAGCAGCTACCGGGGGGCCGCGGGAGATGAGCAGTTCTTC. Translated: CASSYRGAAGDEQFF.

The genes are TRBV6-5 and TRBJ2-5; D assignment may be TRBD1 or TRBD2 (5 bases each). V lost 0 bases to trimming and J lost 3 bases, with 11 bases between them. The germline gives CDR1 MNHEY, CDR2 SVGAGI. This CDR3 is built from 15 residues. Here the CDR3 DNA reads TGTGCCAGCAGTTACTCTGCAGGGACGGAAGAGACCCAGTACTTC. This encodes CASSYSAGTEETQYF.

The V call is TRBV7-3, the J call TRBJ2-3; tentative D call: TRBD1 (6 bases). This CDR3 region has 15 residues. The germline CDR1 and CDR2 sequences are SGHTA and FQGTGA. Trimming pared 4 bases from V and 2 bases from J, leaving 13 bases between. The CDR3 reads CASSSSGHSTDTQYF. The CDR3 bases are TGTGCCAGCAGCTCGTCGGGACACTCCACAGATACGCAGTATTTT.

This chain links TRBV13 with TRBJ1-2, with D uncertain. CDR3 length: 13 residues. Per germline, CDR1 PRHDT and CDR2 FYEKMQ (reference sequence). With 4 bases removed from V and 8 bases from J, the gap between germline ends came to 14 bases. DNA for the CDR3: TGTGCCAGCAGCTCCACGGGGATAGGAGGCTACACCTTC. It yields the protein CASSSTGIGGYTF.

In its sample, this clone was seen a few times. The V call is TRBV5-5, the J call TRBJ2-7; D tentatively fits TRBD1 or TRBD2 (6 bases each). Germline V gives CDR1 SGHKS, CDR2 YYEKEE (reference sequence). V gave up 4 bases and J gave up 6 bases, with 14 bases separating them. The CDR3 runs 13 residues. Here the CDR3 reads CASSALGGTEQYF. The CDR3 nucleotides read TGTGCCAGCAGCGCCCTGGGGGGCACCGAGCAGTACTTC.

The V and J genes are TRBV5-6 and TRBJ1-5, with D tentatively TRBD1 (6 bases). Per the germline V gene, CDR1 is SGHDT and CDR2 is YYEEEE. V lost 4 bases and J 1 base, leaving 12 bases between the germline ends. This CDR3 has 15 residues. Written as DNA, the CDR3 is TGTGCCAGCAGCGGCGGGGGCATAAGCAATCAGCCCCAGCATTTT. This translates into CASSGGGISNQPQHF. The variable domain in full, with the rest retrieved from reference TRBV5-6 and TRBJ1-5, is DAGVTQSPTHLIKTRGQQVTLRCSPKSGHDTVSWYQQALGQGPQFIFQYYEEEERQRGNFPDRFSGHQFPNYSSELNVNALLLGDSALYLCASSGGGISNQPQHFGDGTRLSIL.

V and J are TRBV2 and TRBJ1-1; TRBD1 matches at 10 bases. The CDR3 extends over 15 amino acids. V shed 5 bases and J 3 bases; nucleotides not matched to a gene: 6. Germline V gene sequence: CDR1 SNHLY, CDR2 FYNNEI. CDR3 sequence: CASSRQGATDTEAFF. As DNA, the CDR3 is TGTGCCAGCAGTCGACAGGGGGCTACGGACACTGAAGCTTTCTTT.

This clone was seen a handful of times. The chain carries TRBV6-1 and TRBJ1-2; maybe TRBD1 (6 bases). The V and J ends lost 5 bases and 3 bases respectively, with 7 bases between them. Germline V gene sequence: CDR1 MNHNS, CDR2 SASEGT. CDR3 length equals 12 residues. The CDR3 DNA follows: TGTGCCAGCAGTTGGACAGACTATGGCTACACCTTC. It specifies CASSWTDYGYTF.

The rearrangement uses TRBV5-5 and TRBJ2-5; 7 nucleotides line up with TRBD1. The CDR3 is made up of 15 amino acids. The V and J ends lost 3 bases and 2 bases, in that order; junction bases with no gene match: 7. Germline assignment: CDR1 SGHKS and CDR2 YYEKEE (reference sequence). The DNA for the CDR3 is TGTGCCAGCAGCTCAGGACAGGCAATTCAAGAGACCCAGTACTTC. Its protein product is CASSSGQAIQETQYF.

CDR3 sequence (DNA): TGTGCCAGCAGCTTATATGGGGCCGCTGAAGCTTTCTTT. Its translation is CASSLYGAAEAFF. The chain uses TRBV7-9 and TRBJ1-1, with D possibly TRBD1 on 5 matching bases. In germline, CDR1 is SEHNR, CDR2 FQNEAQ (reference sequence). This CDR3 region has 13 residues. Trimming shortened V by 2 bases and J by 6 bases, and 10 bases separated the two germline ends.

The chain is built from TRBV27 and TRBJ1-2; D is perhaps TRBD1 (6 bases). The CDR3 has 14 residues. The V end was cut by 4 bases, the J end by 7 bases, with 16 bases between. The germline V gene encodes CDR1 MNHEY and CDR2 SMNVEV (reference sequence). The CDR3 spells CASSSLRGDSGYTF. In nucleotides, the CDR3 is TGTGCCAGCAGTTCCCTAAGGGGGGACTCTGGCTACACCTTC.

A few counts support this clone. The chain joins TRBV2 to TRBJ2-2, with D possibly being TRBD1 (5 bases). The V and J ends lost 6 bases and 2 bases respectively, with 10 bases between them. The CDR3 has 14 amino acids. Germline CDR1 reads SNHLY; CDR2 reads FYNNEI. DNA of the CDR3: TGTGCCAGCAGATATGACAGAAACACCGGGGAGCTGTTTTTT. Its translation is CASRYDRNTGELFF.